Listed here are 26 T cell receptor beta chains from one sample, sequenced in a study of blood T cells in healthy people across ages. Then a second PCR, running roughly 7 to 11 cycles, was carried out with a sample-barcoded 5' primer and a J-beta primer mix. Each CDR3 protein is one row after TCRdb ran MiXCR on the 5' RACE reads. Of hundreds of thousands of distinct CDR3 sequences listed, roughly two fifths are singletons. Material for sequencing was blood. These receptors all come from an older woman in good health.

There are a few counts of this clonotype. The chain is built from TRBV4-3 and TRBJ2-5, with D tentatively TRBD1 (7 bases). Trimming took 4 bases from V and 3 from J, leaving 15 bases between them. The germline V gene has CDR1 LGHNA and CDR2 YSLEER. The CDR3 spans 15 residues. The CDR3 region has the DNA TGCGCCAGCAGCCCTCCTACAGGGGAGGAAGAGACCCAGTACTTC. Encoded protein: CASSPPTGEEETQYF.

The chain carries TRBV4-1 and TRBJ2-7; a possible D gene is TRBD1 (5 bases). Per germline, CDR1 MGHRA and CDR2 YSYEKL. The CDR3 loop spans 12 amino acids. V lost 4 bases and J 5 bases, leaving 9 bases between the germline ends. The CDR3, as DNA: TGCGCCAGCAGCCGAACCAGGGACGAGCAGTACTTC. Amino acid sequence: CASSRTRDEQYF.

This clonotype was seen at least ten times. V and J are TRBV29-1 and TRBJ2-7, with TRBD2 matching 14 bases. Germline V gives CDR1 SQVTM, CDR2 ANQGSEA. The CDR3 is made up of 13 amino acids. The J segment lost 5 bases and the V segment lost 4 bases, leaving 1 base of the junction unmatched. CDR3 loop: CSVGLAGGNEQYF. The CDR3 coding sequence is TGCAGCGTTGGACTAGCGGGAGGGAACGAGCAGTACTTC.

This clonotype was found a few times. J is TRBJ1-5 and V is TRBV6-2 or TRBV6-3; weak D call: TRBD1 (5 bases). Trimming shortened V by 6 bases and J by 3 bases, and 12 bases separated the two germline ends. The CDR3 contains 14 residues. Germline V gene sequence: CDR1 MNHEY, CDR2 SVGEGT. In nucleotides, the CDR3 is TGTGCCAGCAGGGACACCTATCTCAATCAGCCCCAGCATTTT. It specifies CASRDTYLNQPQHF.

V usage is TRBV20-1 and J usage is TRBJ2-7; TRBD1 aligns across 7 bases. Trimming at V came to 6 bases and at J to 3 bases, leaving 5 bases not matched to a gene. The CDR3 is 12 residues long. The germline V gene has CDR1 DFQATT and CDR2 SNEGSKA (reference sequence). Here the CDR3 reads CSALQGNYEQYF. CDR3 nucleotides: TGCAGTGCCCTACAGGGGAACTACGAGCAGTACTTC.

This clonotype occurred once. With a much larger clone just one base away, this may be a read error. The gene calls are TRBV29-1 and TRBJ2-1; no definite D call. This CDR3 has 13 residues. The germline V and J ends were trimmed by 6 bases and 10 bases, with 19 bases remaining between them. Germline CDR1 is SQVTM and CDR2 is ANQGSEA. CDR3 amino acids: CSVLTLGSYEQFF. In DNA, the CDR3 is TGCAGCGTCCTGACTCTTGGCTCCTACGAGCAGTTCTTC.

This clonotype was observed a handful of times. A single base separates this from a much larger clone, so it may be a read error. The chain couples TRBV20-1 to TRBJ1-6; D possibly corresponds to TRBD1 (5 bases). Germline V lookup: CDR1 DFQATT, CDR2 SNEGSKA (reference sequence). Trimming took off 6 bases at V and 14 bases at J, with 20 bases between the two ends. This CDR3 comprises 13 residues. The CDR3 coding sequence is TGCAGTGCCCGCCCCCAGGGTGTTCGGGCCCTCCACTTT. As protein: CSARPQGVRALHF.

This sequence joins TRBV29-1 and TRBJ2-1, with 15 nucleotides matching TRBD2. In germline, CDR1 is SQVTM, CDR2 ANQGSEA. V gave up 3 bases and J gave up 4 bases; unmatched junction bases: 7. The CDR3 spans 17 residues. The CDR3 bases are TGCAGCGTTGAGGGACTAGCGGGAGGTTCCATTTACAATGAGCAGTTCTTC. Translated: CSVEGLAGGSIYNEQFF.

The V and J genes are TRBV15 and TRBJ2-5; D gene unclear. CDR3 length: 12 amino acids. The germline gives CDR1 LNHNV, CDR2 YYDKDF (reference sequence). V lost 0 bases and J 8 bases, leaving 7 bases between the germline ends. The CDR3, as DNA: TGTGCCACCAGCAGAGATTCACGAACCCAGTACTTC. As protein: CATSRDSRTQYF. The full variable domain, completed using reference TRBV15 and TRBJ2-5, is DAMVIQNPRYQVTQFGKPVTLSCSQTLNHNVMYWYQQKSSQAPKLLFHYYDKDFNNEADTPDNFQSRRPNTSFCFLDIRSPGLGDTAMYLCATSRDSRTQYFGPGTRLLVL.

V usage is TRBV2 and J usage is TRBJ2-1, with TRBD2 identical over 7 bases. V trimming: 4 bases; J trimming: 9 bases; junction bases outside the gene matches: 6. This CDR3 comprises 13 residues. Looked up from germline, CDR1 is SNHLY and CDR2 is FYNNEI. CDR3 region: CASSGMGRGEQFF. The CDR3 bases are TGTGCCAGCAGTGGCATGGGGAGGGGTGAGCAGTTCTTC.

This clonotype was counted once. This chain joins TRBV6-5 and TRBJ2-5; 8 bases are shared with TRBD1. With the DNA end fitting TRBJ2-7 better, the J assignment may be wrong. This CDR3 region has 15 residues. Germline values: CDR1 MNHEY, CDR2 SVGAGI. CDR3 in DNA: TGTGCCAGCAGTTACTTTGGGACAGGTGGTAGCGAGCAGTACTTC. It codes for CASSYFGTGGSEQYF.

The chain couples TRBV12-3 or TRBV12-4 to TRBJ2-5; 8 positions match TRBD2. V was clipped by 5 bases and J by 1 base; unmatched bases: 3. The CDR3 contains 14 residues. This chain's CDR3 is CASSILAVQETQYF. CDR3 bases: TGTGCCAGCAGTATACTAGCGGTCCAAGAGACCCAGTACTTC.

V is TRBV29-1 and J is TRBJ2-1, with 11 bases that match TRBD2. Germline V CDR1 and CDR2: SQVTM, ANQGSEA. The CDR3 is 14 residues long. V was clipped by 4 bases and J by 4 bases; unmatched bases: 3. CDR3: CSVGLAGRYNEQFF. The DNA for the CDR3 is TGCAGCGTTGGACTAGCGGGAAGGTACAATGAGCAGTTCTTC.

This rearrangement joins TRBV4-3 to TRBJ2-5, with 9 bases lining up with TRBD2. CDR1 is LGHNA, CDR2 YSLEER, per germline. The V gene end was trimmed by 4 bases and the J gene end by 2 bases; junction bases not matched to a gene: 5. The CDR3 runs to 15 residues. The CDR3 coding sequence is TGCGCCAGCAGCCGAAGCGGGGGGACTCAAGAGACCCAGTACTTC. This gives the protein CASSRSGGTQETQYF.

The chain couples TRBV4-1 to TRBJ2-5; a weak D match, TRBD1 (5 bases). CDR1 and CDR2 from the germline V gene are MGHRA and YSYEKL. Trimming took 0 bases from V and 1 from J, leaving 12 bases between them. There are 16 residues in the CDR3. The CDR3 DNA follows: TGCGCCAGCAGCCAAGAGTTCAGGGTCATCCAAGAGACCCAGTACTTC. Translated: CASSQEFRVIQETQYF.

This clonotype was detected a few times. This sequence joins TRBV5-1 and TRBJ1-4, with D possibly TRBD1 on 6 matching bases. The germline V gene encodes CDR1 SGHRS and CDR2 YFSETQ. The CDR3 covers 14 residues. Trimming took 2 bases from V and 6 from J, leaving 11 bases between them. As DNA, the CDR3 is TGCGCCAGCAGCTTTGGGGGCGCCTATGAAAAACTGTTTTTT. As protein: CASSFGGAYEKLFF.

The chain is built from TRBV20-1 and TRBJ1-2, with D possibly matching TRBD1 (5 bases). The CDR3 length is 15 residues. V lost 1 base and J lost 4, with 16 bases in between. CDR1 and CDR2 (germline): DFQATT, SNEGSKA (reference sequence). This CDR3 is CSARGERDSFYGYTF. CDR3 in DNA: TGCAGTGCTAGAGGTGAACGTGACAGTTTCTATGGCTACACCTTC.

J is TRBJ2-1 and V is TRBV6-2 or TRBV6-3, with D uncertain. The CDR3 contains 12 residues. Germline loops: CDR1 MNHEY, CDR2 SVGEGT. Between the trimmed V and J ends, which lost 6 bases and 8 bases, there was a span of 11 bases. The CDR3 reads CASREAQDEQFF. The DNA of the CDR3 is TGTGCCAGCAGAGAGGCCCAAGATGAGCAGTTCTTC.

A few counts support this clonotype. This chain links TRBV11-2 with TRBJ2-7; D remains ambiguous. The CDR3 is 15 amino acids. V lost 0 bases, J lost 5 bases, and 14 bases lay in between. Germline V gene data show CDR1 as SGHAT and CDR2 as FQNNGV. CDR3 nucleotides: TGTGCCAGCAGCTTAGAGACCAGGTTGGCTGACGAGCAGTACTTC. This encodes CASSLETRLADEQYF. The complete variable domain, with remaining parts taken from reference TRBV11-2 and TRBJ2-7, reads EAGVAQSPRYKIIEKRQSVAFWCNPISGHATLYWYQQILGQGPKLLIQFQNNGVVDDSQLPKDRFSAERLKGVDSTLKIQPAKLEDSAVYLCASSLETRLADEQYFGPGTRLTVT.

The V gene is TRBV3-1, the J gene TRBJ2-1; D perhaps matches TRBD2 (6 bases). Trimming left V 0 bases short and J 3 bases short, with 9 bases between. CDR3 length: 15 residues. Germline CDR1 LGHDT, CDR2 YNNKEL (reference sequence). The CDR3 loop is CASSQDTSRYNEQFF. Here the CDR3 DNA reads TGTGCCAGCAGCCAAGATACTAGCCGCTACAATGAGCAGTTCTTC.

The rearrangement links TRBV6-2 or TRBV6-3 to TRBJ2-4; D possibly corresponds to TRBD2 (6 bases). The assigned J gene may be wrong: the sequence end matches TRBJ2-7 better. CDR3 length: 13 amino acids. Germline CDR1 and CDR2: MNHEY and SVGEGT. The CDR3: CASTPRLVHEQYF. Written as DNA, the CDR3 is TGTGCCAGCACCCCCAGACTAGTCCACGAGCAGTACTTC.

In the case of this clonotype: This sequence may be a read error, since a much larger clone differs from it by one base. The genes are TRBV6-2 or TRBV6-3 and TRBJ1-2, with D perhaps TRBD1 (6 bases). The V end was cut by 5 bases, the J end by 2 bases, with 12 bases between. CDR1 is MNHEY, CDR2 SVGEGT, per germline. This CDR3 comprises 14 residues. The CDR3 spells CASSDSTGNYGYTF. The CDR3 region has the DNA TGTGCCAGCAGTGATTCGACAGGAAACTATGGCTACACCTTC.

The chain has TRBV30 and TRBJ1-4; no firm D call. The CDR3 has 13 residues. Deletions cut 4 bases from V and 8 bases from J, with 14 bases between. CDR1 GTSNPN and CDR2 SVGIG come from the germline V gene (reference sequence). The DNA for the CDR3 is TGTGCCTGGACCAGAGCTAGTTGGGAAAAACTGTTTTTT. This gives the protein CAWTRASWEKLFF.

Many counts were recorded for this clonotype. The CDR3 nucleotides are TGCAGTGCTAGAGATTTCGCTAACTATGGCTACACCTTC. As protein: CSARDFANYGYTF. The V gene is TRBV20-1, the J gene TRBJ1-2; no clear D gene. The length of the CDR3 is 13 residues. Germline CDR1 reads DFQATT; CDR2 reads SNEGSKA (reference sequence). Trimming shortened V by 0 bases and J by 0 bases, and 5 bases separated the two germline ends.

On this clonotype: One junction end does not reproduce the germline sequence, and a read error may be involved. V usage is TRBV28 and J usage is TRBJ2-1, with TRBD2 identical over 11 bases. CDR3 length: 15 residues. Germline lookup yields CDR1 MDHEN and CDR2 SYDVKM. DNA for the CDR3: TGTGCCGGCAGTTTTTCTAGCGGGGGGTACAATGAGCAGTTCTTC. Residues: CAGSFSSGGYNEQFF.

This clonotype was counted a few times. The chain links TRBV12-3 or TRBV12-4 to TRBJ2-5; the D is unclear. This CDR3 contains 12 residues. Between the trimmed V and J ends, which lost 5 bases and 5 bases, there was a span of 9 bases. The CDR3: CASSPLPETQYF. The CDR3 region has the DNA TGTGCCAGCAGTCCCCTTCCCGAGACCCAGTACTTC.